The T cell receptor beta chain described here comes from a study of T cell responses to AZD1222 COVID-19 vaccine. Overall study findings and caveats: Close to half of spike-specific TCRs reportedly recognize unmutated variant regions. Baseline serostatus was positive in only six AZD1222 recipients.

Worth noting for this clone: As yet, its antigen is unknown.

Libraries were prepared by immunoSEQ multiplex PCR; TCRdb keeps only in-frame clonotypes and omits some of them. The sample gives about 110,000 clones, roughly 90% of which show up once; around 6.7% is in the top ten. CDR1 and CDR2 (germline): SEHNR, FQNEAQ (reference sequence). Trimming took 6 bases from V and 0 from J; bases not matched to a gene: 10. The CDR3 extends over 17 amino acids. The rearrangement links TRBV7-9 to TRBJ2-2; 7 nucleotides line up with TRBD1. Here the sequenced sample was peripheral blood, taken on day 0 of AZD1222 vaccination. This clonotype originated in an adult in good health. The CDR3 loop is CASSNTGASANTGELFF. Written as DNA, the CDR3 is TGTGCCAGCAGTAATACAGGGGCATCCGCGAACACCGGGGAGCTGTTTTTT.